A single sample gave rise to the 11 T cell receptor beta chains below, sequenced in a study of OX40 agonist ivuxolimab in advanced cancers. Library prep was done by the immunoSEQ multiplex PCR assay. In its TCRdb copy, this immuneACCESS table keeps in-frame sequences only and misses some clones. Where compared with another copy, unresolved V genes explain less than half of these, and the others have no known cause. This sample comprises 60,000 to 100,000 clones, approximately 95% of them detected only once. Roughly 21% of the sample is in the top ten clones. The source material was CD4+ or CD8+ T cells sorted from blood, sampled in a trial of the OX40 agonist ivuxolimab. The source of these receptors is an adult with an advanced solid tumor such as melanoma, head and neck, liver or kidney cancer.

The chain has TRBV4-3 and TRBJ2-7; D ambiguous. V lost 0 bases to trimming and J lost 0 bases, with 9 bases between them. CDR1 and CDR2 from the germline V gene are LGHNA and YSLEER. This CDR3 contains 15 residues. CDR3 protein: CASSQEGSVSYEQYF. In DNA form, the CDR3 reads TGCGCCAGCAGCCAAGAAGGGTCAGTCTCCTACGAGCAGTACTTC.

The chain uses TRBV19 and TRBJ2-7; D is unclear. V was cut by 5 bases and J by 2 bases, with 13 bases left in between. Germline V gives CDR1 LNHDA, CDR2 SQIVND (reference sequence). The CDR3 is made up of 14 amino acids. CDR3 DNA: TGTGCCAGTAGTGTCTTTCTGGGCCCCTACGAGCAGTACTTC. Translated: CASSVFLGPYEQYF.

The chain has TRBV7-2 and TRBJ2-5; TRBD2 agrees at 8 bases. The end of the DNA fits TRBJ2-7 better, so the J call may be wrong. The CDR3 is made up of 15 amino acids. Germline values: CDR1 SGHTA, CDR2 FQGNSA. The CDR3 loop reads CASSLRGREGDEQYF. The DNA for the CDR3 is TGTGCCAGCAGCCTCAGGGGCCGGGAGGGGGACGAGCAGTACTTC.

V is TRBV27 and J is TRBJ1-1, with TRBD1 matching over 8 bases. CDR3 length equals 14 residues. Germline lookup yields CDR1 MNHEY and CDR2 SMNVEV (reference sequence). J gave up 1 base and V 3 bases, and 1 base lay outside the gene matches. The CDR3 here is CASSFGTGNTEAFF. The DNA for the CDR3 is TGTGCCAGCAGTTTCGGGACAGGGAACACTGAAGCTTTCTTT.

J is TRBJ2-7 and V is TRBV5-1; D possibly corresponds to TRBD2 (6 bases). Trimming took 0 bases from V and 0 from J, leaving 10 bases between them. CDR3 length: 15 residues. Germline lookup yields CDR1 SGHRS and CDR2 YFSETQ. For the CDR3, the DNA is TGCGCCAGCAGCTTGGGGGCGGGAAGCTCCTACGAGCAGTACTTC. Translation gives CASSLGAGSSYEQYF.

The chain uses TRBV6-6 and TRBJ2-7; 8 positions agree with TRBD2. The junction had 13 bases not matched to a gene; V was cut back by 4 bases and J by 5 bases. The CDR3 runs 16 residues. Germline values: CDR1 MNHNY, CDR2 SVGAGI (reference sequence). CDR3 sequence reads: CASSSNLGLDGDEQYF. DNA for the CDR3: TGTGCCAGCAGTTCAAACCTGGGACTAGACGGCGACGAGCAGTACTTC.

This chain links TRBV4-1 with TRBJ1-4; D remains unclear. Germline values: CDR1 MGHRA, CDR2 YSYEKL. This CDR3 is built from 15 residues. V was trimmed by 4 bases and J by 8 bases, leaving 17 bases between them. The chain's CDR3 is CASSPRAQREEKLFF. The DNA of the CDR3 is TGCGCCAGCAGCCCTCGGGCACAAAGGGAGGAAAAACTGTTTTTT.

The CDR3 loop is CASSPESTDTQYF. CDR3 sequence (DNA): TGTGCCAGCAGCCCAGAGAGCACAGATACGCAGTATTTT. The rearrangement uses TRBV4-2 and TRBJ2-3; D is uncertain. Germline V lookup: CDR1 LGHNA, CDR2 YNFKEQ. The CDR3 sequence is 13 residues long. With 4 bases removed from V and 0 bases from J, the gap between germline ends came to 5 bases.

The chain couples TRBV19 to TRBJ2-7; 10 nucleotides line up with TRBD2. Trimming at V came to 7 bases and at J to 6 bases, leaving 9 bases not matched to a gene. CDR1 LNHDA and CDR2 SQIVND come from the germline V gene (reference sequence). This CDR3 has 14 residues. Here the CDR3 DNA reads TGTGCCAGTAAACCCGCTAGCGGGAGCACCGAGCAGTACTTC. This codes for CASKPASGSTEQYF.

This chain uses TRBV19 with TRBJ1-2; D ambiguous. Germline V gives CDR1 LNHDA, CDR2 SQIVND (reference sequence). This CDR3 is built from 13 residues. Trimming pared 4 bases from V and 4 bases from J, leaving 10 bases between. The CDR3 protein is CASSTRRLYGYTF. DNA for the CDR3: TGTGCCAGTAGTACCCGTAGGCTCTATGGCTACACCTTC.

The chain uses TRBV27 and TRBJ1-1; D perhaps matches TRBD1 (5 bases). V gave up 5 bases and J gave up 4 bases, with 11 bases separating them. CDR1 and CDR2 (germline): MNHEY, SMNVEV (reference sequence). The CDR3 length is 13 residues. The CDR3 protein is CASSGGLSTEAFF. The CDR3 DNA sequence: TGTGCCAGCAGTGGGGGTCTCAGCACTGAAGCTTTCTTT.